The present TCR beta chain was sequenced within a study of blood T cell repertoires in COVID-19. Unmatched junction bases numbered 3, after V lost 5 bases and J lost 4 bases. The CDR3 runs 13 residues. Germline V lookup: CDR1 SNHLY, CDR2 FYNNEI. Assay used: immunoSEQ multiplex PCR; TCRdb lists only in-frame clones, some missing. This sample carries tens of thousands of clones, just under 85% of them seen once, and the ten largest clones take roughly 3.5%. The chain couples TRBV2 to TRBJ2-5, with TRBD1 identical over 8 bases. This sequence was found in a man between 60 and 75 years old with acute or convalescent COVID-19. Source material: peripheral blood. The CDR3 bases are TGTGCCAGCAGTTCAGGGGGCGCAGAGACCCAGTACTTC. Encoded protein: CASSSGGAETQYF.